The clone carrying this T cell receptor beta chain has ten or more counts. Its antigen is as yet unknown. 5'RACE template switching produced TCR cDNA carrying a universal primer site and UMIs. TCRdb reprocessed the 5' RACE reads with MiXCR, giving one entry per CDR3 protein. This repertoire shows 250,000 to 400,000 distinct CDR3 sequences, about 4% found once; its top ten account for around 25%. V lost 6 bases to trimming and J lost 4 bases; unmatched junction nucleotides: 7. Looked up from germline, CDR1 is MDHEN and CDR2 is SYDVKM. The CDR3 has 15 amino acids. The data derive from a study of T cells after yellow fever vaccination. Study-level points and caveats: Just a small share of clonotypes turned up in the CD4 compartment as well as the CD8 compartment. In FACS-sorted repertoires, abundant clonotypes from the bulk population could appear as contaminants. Though weaker, the secondary response peaked faster, on day 5 versus 15.

The sample consisted of PBMCs, taken 5 days after the yellow fever booster vaccination. This TCR came from a man between 18 and 35 years old who received the YFV17D yellow fever vaccine. The chain recombines TRBV28 with TRBJ2-1; 9 bases are shared with TRBD2. In DNA, the CDR3 is TGTGCCAGCAGCAACAGCGGGGGGAAATACAATGAGCAGTTCTTC. Translating it yields CASSNSGGKYNEQFF. Looking up the rest from reference TRBV28 and TRBJ2-1 gives the full variable domain: DVKVTQSSRYLVKRTGEKVFLECVQDMDHENMFWYRQDPGLGLRLIYFSYDVKMKEKGDIPEGYSVSREKKERFSLILESASTNQTSMYLCASSNSGGKYNEQFFGPGTRLTVL.